The source of this T cell receptor (beta chain) is a study of post-analysis software for immune sequencing data. Overall study: Courses of disease covered relapsing-remitting, secondary progressive and progressive-relapsing multiple sclerosis. Study-wide points: In patients, TRBV5-6, TRBV5-1 and TRBV20-1 belonged to roughly 5 TRBV segments found more frequently than in controls. F-measure co-clustering was strong for batch-matched samples.

The CDR3 loop spans 15 amino acids. Germline assignment: CDR1 LNHDA and CDR2 SQIVND (reference sequence). V lost 8 bases to trimming and J lost 4 bases, with 18 bases between them. Presence of unique molecular identifiers characterized the TCR beta cDNA libraries. MiXCR, applied by TCRdb to the PCR reads, yields one record per CDR3 protein. The sample holds some 370,000 distinct CDR3 sequences, 30% to 45% seen once. This clonotype appeared a few times. The antigen is undetermined. Material: blood. The rearrangement links TRBV19 to TRBJ1-5, with D uncertain. This receptor was identified in a girl between 10 and 17 years old with multiple sclerosis. The CDR3 protein is CASRFSSRTNQPQHF. CDR3 nucleotides: TGTGCCAGTCGGTTCTCGAGCAGGACTAATCAGCCCCAGCATTTT.